Listed here are 27 T cell receptor beta chains from one sample, sequenced in a study of blood T cell repertoires in COVID-19. The protocol was immunoSEQ multiplex PCR, while the TCRdb copy is restricted to in-frame clones and leaves out a portion. The sample holds about 120,000 clones, 85% seen once. Material: peripheral blood. These receptors all come from an elderly man with acute or convalescent COVID-19.

The chain recombines TRBV5-1 with TRBJ1-1; a possible D gene is TRBD1 (5 bases). The CDR3 spans 14 residues. Trimming stripped 2 bases from V and 2 bases from J, with 10 bases between. Germline assignment: CDR1 SGHRS and CDR2 YFSETQ. Here the CDR3 reads CASSFGGVNTEAFF. The CDR3 region has the DNA TGCGCCAGCAGCTTTGGAGGGGTCAACACTGAAGCTTTCTTT.

J is TRBJ1-1 and V is TRBV4-3; 7 bases align to TRBD1. Germline-derived CDR1 and CDR2 are LGHNA and YSLEER. With V trimmed by 3 bases and J by 1 base, 8 bases remained unmatched. CDR3 length: 16 amino acids. The CDR3 DNA reads TGCGCCAGCAGCCAGCGACAGGGAGTAGGGAACACTGAAGCTTTCTTT. This sequence encodes CASSQRQGVGNTEAFF.

This clone was recorded a few times. The CDR3 sequence is CSAPREEQYF. CDR3 coding DNA: TGCAGTGCCCCTCGGGAGGAGCAGTACTTC. This chain uses TRBV20-1 with TRBJ2-7; the D gene is possibly TRBD2 (6 bases). The CDR3 has 10 amino acids. V was shortened by 6 bases and J by 7 bases, with 10 bases between the two germline ends. The germline gives CDR1 DFQATT, CDR2 SNEGSKA (reference sequence).

The chain carries TRBV4-1 and TRBJ1-1; 7 bases are a match to TRBD1. The germline CDR1 and CDR2 sequences are MGHRA and YSYEKL. This CDR3 is 15 amino acids long. J gave up 7 bases and V 1 base, and 9 bases lay outside the gene matches. The CDR3 here is CASSQAPTGTFEAFF. In DNA form, the CDR3 reads TGCGCCAGCAGCCAAGCTCCGACAGGGACCTTTGAAGCTTTCTTT.

This clone showed up just once. The V and J genes are TRBV5-1 and TRBJ2-3; 7 positions agree with TRBD2. The CDR3 extends over 13 amino acids. V was pared by 7 bases and J by 2 bases, with 4 bases of the junction left unmatched. Germline V gives CDR1 SGHRS, CDR2 YFSETQ. CDR3 protein: CASGGTNTDTQYF. CDR3 DNA sequence: TGCGCCAGCGGGGGGACTAACACAGATACGCAGTATTTT.

The sample holds one count of this clone. The V gene is TRBV5-1, the J gene TRBJ2-3, with 8 bases aligning to TRBD2. This CDR3 contains 14 residues. Germline-derived CDR1 and CDR2 are SGHRS and YFSETQ. Trimming at V came to 1 base and at J to 5 bases, leaving 3 bases not matched to a gene. The CDR3 is CASSLSGGVDTQYF. CDR3 nucleotide sequence: TGCGCCAGCAGCTTGTCCGGGGGGGTAGATACGCAGTATTTT.

CDR3: CASSVGLAGGLGEQYF. CDR3 in DNA: TGTGCCAGCAGCGTAGGACTAGCGGGGGGGCTTGGCGAGCAGTACTTC. The chain uses TRBV9 and TRBJ2-7; TRBD2 matches 14 bases. The ends lost 0 bases at V and 6 bases at J; junction bases unmatched: 5. Germline V gene data show CDR1 as SGDLS and CDR2 as YYNGEE. The CDR3 covers 16 residues.

The rearrangement links TRBV9 to TRBJ2-5; possible D gene TRBD1, 5 bases. V was trimmed by 3 bases and J by 5 bases, leaving 11 bases between them. Germline V gene lookup returns CDR1 SGDLS and CDR2 YYNGEE. The CDR3 has 13 residues. The DNA for the CDR3 is TGTGCCAGCAGCGAAAGGGGCTGGGAGACCCAGTACTTC. Translation: CASSERGWETQYF.

This chain connects TRBV3-1 (or the pseudogene TRBV3-2) to TRBJ2-2; TRBD1 matches at 7 bases. V lost 4 bases and J lost 2; bases outside the gene matches: 7. CDR1 LGHDT and CDR2 YNNKEL come from the germline V gene (reference sequence). This CDR3 is 16 amino acids long. CDR3 residues: CASSLRGGANTGELFF. The CDR3 DNA sequence: TGTGCCAGCAGCCTAAGAGGGGGCGCAAACACCGGGGAGCTGTTTTTT.

The rearrangement joins TRBV5-1 to TRBJ1-3; tentative D call: TRBD1 (6 bases). The CDR3 extends over 17 amino acids. The V gene lost 7 bases and the J gene lost 1 base, with 21 bases spanning the gap. Looked up from germline, CDR1 is SGHRS and CDR2 is YFSETQ. CDR3 sequence reads: CASAPGDRGQSGNTIYF. Written as DNA, the CDR3 is TGCGCCAGCGCTCCAGGAGACCGGGGACAATCTGGAAACACCATATATTTT.

The chain is built from TRBV2 and TRBJ1-2; tentatively, D is TRBD1 (5 bases). CDR1 SNHLY and CDR2 FYNNEI come from the germline V gene. V was trimmed by 3 bases and J by 0 bases, leaving 8 bases between them. There are 14 residues in the CDR3. In nucleotides, the CDR3 is TGTGCCAGCAGTGAGCAGGGATCTAACTATGGCTACACCTTC. Its translation is CASSEQGSNYGYTF.

This clone showed up just once. The chain combines TRBV2 with TRBJ2-3; weak D call: TRBD1 (5 bases). This CDR3 is built from 14 residues. The V end was cut by 6 bases, the J end by 0 bases, with 10 bases between. CDR1 SNHLY and CDR2 FYNNEI come from the germline V gene. CDR3 bases: TGTGCCAGCAGGACAGATACCAGCACAGATACGCAGTATTTT. It codes for CASRTDTSTDTQYF.

This clone was recorded only once. V and J are TRBV7-3 and TRBJ2-3; TRBD2 aligns across 7 bases. The germline V gene has CDR1 SGHTA and CDR2 FQGTGA. The CDR3 totals 15 residues. V shed 5 bases and J 2 bases; nucleotides not matched to a gene: 7. CDR3 sequence reads: CASSLDGGNTDTQYF. The CDR3 DNA follows: TGTGCCAGCAGCCTAGACGGGGGGAACACAGATACGCAGTATTTT.

This rearrangement joins TRBV11-2 to TRBJ1-5; 7 bases match TRBD1. The germline CDR1 and CDR2 sequences are SGHAT and FQNNGV. J lost 10 bases, V lost 5 bases, and 8 bases had no gene match. The CDR3 contains 13 residues. The CDR3 DNA sequence: TGTGCCAGCAGCAACCAACAGGGGCTACCCCAGCATTTT. It encodes CASSNQQGLPQHF.

J is TRBJ1-2 and V is TRBV6-5, with 8 bases that match TRBD1. With V trimmed by 2 bases and J by 2 bases, 4 bases remained unmatched. The CDR3 runs to 15 residues. Germline V lookup: CDR1 MNHEY, CDR2 SVGAGI. CDR3 coding DNA: TGTGCCAGCAGTTACGGAACAGGGGGGAACTATGGCTACACCTTC. Encoded protein: CASSYGTGGNYGYTF.

V usage is TRBV7-9 and J usage is TRBJ1-5, with 9 bases identical to TRBD1. CDR1 and CDR2 from the germline V gene are SEHNR and FQNEAQ (reference sequence). This CDR3 is 16 amino acids long. V lost 5 bases, J lost 7 bases, and 12 bases stayed unmatched. CDR3: CASSATGGADLQPQHF. For the CDR3, the DNA is TGTGCCAGCAGCGCCACAGGGGGCGCGGACTTGCAGCCCCAGCATTTT.

V is TRBV4-2 and J is TRBJ1-4; 8 bases agree with TRBD1. V lost 0 bases, J lost 7 bases, and 13 bases stayed unmatched. The CDR3 has 18 residues. CDR1 and CDR2 (germline): LGHNA, YNFKEQ. CDR3: CASSQEGAGGASSEKLFF. The CDR3 DNA reads as TGTGCCAGCAGCCAAGAAGGGGCAGGGGGCGCGAGTAGTGAAAAACTGTTTTTT.

The V call is TRBV9, the J call TRBJ2-1; D call uncertain. CDR3 size: 12 residues. Per the germline V gene, CDR1 is SGDLS and CDR2 is YYNGEE. Deletions cut 4 bases from V and 0 bases from J, with 2 bases between. CDR3 coding DNA: TGTGCCAGCAGCTACTCCTACAATGAGCAGTTCTTC. Protein product: CASSYSYNEQFF.

In its sample, this clone was seen once. The CDR3: CASSFTGERGQPQHF. CDR3 DNA sequence: TGTGCCAGCAGCTTCACAGGGGAGAGGGGTCAGCCCCAGCATTTT. This chain connects TRBV6-5 to TRBJ1-5; 7 bases are a match to TRBD1. Trimming took 6 bases from V and 6 from J; bases not matched to a gene: 11. CDR3 length: 15 residues. Per germline, CDR1 MNHEY and CDR2 SVGAGI.

The rearrangement uses TRBV27 and TRBJ1-4, with D perhaps matching TRBD1 (6 bases). CDR1 is MNHEY and CDR2 is SMNVEV in the germline V gene (reference sequence). The CDR3 totals 15 residues. The V end was cut by 3 bases, the J end by 5 bases, with 13 bases between. The CDR3 region is CASSLSDSPNEKLFF. CDR3 nucleotides: TGTGCCAGCAGTTTGTCGGACAGTCCAAATGAAAAACTGTTTTTT.

The sample holds a few counts of this clone. This rearrangement joins TRBV12-5 to TRBJ1-5; D perhaps matches TRBD1 (5 bases). Germline CDR1 and CDR2: LGHNT and FRNRAP. Trimming left V 1 base short and J 0 bases short, with 13 bases between. The CDR3 covers 17 residues. In DNA, the CDR3 is TGTGCTAGTGGTTTGGGCGACAGTCGTTATAGCAATCAGCCCCAGCATTTT. It codes for CASGLGDSRYSNQPQHF.

The chain recombines TRBV6-5 with TRBJ2-5, with D possibly being TRBD2 (6 bases). The V gene's germline CDR1 is MNHEY and CDR2 SVGAGI. V gave up 1 base and J gave up 5 bases, with 11 bases separating them. The CDR3 spans 14 residues. DNA of the CDR3: TGTGCCAGCAGTTACTACCAAGGGAGGGAGACCCAGTACTTC. It yields the protein CASSYYQGRETQYF.

This rearrangement joins TRBV29-1 to TRBJ2-1, with 7 bases matching TRBD1. This CDR3 contains 13 residues. V gave up 7 bases and J gave up 4 bases; unmatched junction bases: 7. The germline V gene encodes CDR1 SQVTM and CDR2 ANQGSEA. This CDR3 reads CSGKGAPYNEQFF. The CDR3 DNA follows: TGCAGCGGGAAGGGGGCCCCATACAATGAGCAGTTCTTC.

This clone was seen more than once but under ten times. The V call is TRBV6-5, the J call TRBJ2-3; weak D call: TRBD1 (6 bases). The CDR3 covers 14 residues. Trimming pared 6 bases from V and 2 bases from J, leaving 12 bases between. The V gene's germline CDR1 is MNHEY and CDR2 SVGAGI. The CDR3 sequence is CASSPGTFTDTQYF. The CDR3 DNA is TGTGCCAGCAGCCCCGGGACATTCACAGATACGCAGTATTTT.

This clone was seen only once. Other nucleotide sequences from this sample produce the same CDR3. CDR3 in amino acids: CASSPAAGELFF. CDR3 nucleotides: TGTGCCAGTAGCCCGGCGGCCGGGGAGCTGTTTTTT. V is TRBV19 and J is TRBJ2-2; D ambiguous. There are 12 residues in the CDR3. CDR1 LNHDA and CDR2 SQIVND come from the germline V gene (reference sequence). Between the trimmed V and J ends, which lost 6 bases and 6 bases, there was a span of 8 bases. Full variable domain (outside the CDR3, taken from reference TRBV19 and TRBJ2-2): DGGITQSPKYLFRKEGQNVTLSCEQNLNHDAMYWYRQDPGQGLRLIYYSQIVNDFQKGDIAEGYSVSREKKESFPLTVTSAQKNPTAFYLCASSPAAGELFFGEGSRLTVL.

CDR3 DNA sequence: TGCAGCGTCGGACAGGGGGGAGATCAGCCCCAGCATTTT. Its protein product is CSVGQGGDQPQHF. The rearrangement links TRBV29-1 to TRBJ1-5; the match to TRBD1 covers 10 bases. Looked up from germline, CDR1 is SQVTM and CDR2 is ANQGSEA. CDR3 length equals 13 residues. V lost 6 bases, J lost 5 bases, and 4 bases stayed unmatched.

The chain is built from TRBV2 and TRBJ1-1; 8 bases align to TRBD1. The CDR3 totals 14 residues. The V segment lost 4 bases and the J segment 7 bases; nucleotides outside the gene matches: 8. Looked up from germline, CDR1 is SNHLY and CDR2 is FYNNEI. The CDR3 sequence: CASSGLGGTGEAFF. In nucleotides, the CDR3 is TGTGCCAGCAGTGGTTTGGGGGGGACAGGTGAAGCTTTCTTT.